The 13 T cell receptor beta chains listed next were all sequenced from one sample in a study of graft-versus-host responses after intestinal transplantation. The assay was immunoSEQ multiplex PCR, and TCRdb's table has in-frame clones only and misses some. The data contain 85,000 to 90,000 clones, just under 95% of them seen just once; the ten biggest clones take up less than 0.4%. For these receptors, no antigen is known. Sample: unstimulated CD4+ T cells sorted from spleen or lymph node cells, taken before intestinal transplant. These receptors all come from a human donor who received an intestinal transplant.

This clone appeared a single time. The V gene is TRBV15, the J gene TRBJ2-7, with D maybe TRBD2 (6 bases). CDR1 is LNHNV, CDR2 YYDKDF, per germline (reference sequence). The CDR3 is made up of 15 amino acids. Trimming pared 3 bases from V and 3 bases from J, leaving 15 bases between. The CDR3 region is CATSRVGLASYEQYF. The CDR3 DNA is TGTGCCACCAGCAGGGTAGGGCTAGCGAGCTACGAGCAGTACTTC.

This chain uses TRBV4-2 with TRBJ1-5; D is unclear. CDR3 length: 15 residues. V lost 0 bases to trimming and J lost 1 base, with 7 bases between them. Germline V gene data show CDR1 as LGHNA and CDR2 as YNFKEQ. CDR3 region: CASSQDGRSNQPQHF. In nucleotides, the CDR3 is TGTGCCAGCAGCCAAGACGGACGGAGCAATCAGCCCCAGCATTTT.

The DNA of the CDR3 is TGCGCCAGCAGCTTTAGTAGCGGGGTTCCTGGGTACAATGAGCAGTTCTTC. Encoded protein: CASSFSSGVPGYNEQFF. The chain uses TRBV5-1 and TRBJ2-1; 8 bases match TRBD2. The CDR3 is made up of 17 amino acids. Germline V gene data show CDR1 as SGHRS and CDR2 as YFSETQ. Trimming removed 2 bases from V and 4 bases from J; junction bases left unmatched: 11.

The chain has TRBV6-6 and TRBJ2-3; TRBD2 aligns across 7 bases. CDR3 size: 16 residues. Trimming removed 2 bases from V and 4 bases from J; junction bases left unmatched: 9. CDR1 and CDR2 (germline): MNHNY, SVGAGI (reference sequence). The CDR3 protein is CASSYPSGRGADTQYF. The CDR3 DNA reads TGTGCCAGCAGTTACCCTAGCGGAAGAGGGGCAGATACGCAGTATTTT.

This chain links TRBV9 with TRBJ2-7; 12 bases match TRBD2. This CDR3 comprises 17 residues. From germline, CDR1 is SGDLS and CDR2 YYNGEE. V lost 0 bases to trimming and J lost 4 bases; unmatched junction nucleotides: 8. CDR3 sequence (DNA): TGTGCCAGCAGCGTAGCGACTAGCGGGAGCAATCCGTACGAGCAGTACTTC. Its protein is CASSVATSGSNPYEQYF.

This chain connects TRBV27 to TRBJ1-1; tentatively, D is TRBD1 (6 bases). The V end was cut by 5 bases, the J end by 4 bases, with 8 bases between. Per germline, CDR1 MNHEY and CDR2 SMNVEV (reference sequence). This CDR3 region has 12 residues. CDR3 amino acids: CASSQQGTEAFF. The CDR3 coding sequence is TGTGCCAGCAGTCAACAGGGCACTGAAGCTTTCTTT.

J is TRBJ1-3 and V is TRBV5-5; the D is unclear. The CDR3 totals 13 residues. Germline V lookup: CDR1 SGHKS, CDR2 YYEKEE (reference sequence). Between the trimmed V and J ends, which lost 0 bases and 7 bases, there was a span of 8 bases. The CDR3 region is CASSLAGGNTIYF. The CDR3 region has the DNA TGTGCCAGCAGCTTGGCGGGTGGGAACACCATATATTTT.

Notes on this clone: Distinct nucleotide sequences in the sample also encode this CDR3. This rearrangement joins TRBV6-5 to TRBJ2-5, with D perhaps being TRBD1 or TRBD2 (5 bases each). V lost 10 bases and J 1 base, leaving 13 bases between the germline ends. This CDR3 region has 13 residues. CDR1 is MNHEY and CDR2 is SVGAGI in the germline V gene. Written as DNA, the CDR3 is TGTGCCACCGCCGGGACGTTCCAAGAGACCCAGTACTTC. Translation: CATAGTFQETQYF.

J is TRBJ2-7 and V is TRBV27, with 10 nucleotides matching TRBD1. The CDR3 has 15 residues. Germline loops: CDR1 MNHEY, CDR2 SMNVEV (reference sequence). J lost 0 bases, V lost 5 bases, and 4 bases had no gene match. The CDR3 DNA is TGTGCCAGCAGTCCTTGGACAGGGGGCTCCTACGAGCAGTACTTC. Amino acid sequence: CASSPWTGGSYEQYF.

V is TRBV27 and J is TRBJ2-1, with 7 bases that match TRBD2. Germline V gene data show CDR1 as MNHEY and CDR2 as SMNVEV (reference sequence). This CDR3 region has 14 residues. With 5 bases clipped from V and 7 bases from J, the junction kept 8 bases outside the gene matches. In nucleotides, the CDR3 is TGTGCCAGCAGTAAACCGGGACTACTTAATGAGCAGTTCTTC. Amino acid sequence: CASSKPGLLNEQFF.

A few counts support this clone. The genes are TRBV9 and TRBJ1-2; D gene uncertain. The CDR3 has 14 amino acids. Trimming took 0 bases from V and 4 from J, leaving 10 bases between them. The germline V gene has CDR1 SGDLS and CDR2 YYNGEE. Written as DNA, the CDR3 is TGTGCCAGCAGCGTAGCGGATTGGTCCTATGGCTACACCTTC. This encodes CASSVADWSYGYTF.

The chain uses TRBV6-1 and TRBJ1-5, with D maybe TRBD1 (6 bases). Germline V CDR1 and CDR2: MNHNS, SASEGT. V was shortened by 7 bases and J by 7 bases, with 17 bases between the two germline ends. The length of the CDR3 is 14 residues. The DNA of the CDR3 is TGTGCCAGCAAATTTCAGGGGCCGAGGCAGCCCCAGCATTTT. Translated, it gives CASKFQGPRQPQHF.

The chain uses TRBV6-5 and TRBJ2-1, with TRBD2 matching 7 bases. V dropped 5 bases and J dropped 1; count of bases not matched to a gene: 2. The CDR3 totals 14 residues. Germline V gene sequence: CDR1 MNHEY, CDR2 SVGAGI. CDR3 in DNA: TGTGCCAGCAGTCGCGGGGGTTCCTACAATGAGCAGTTCTTC. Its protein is CASSRGGSYNEQFF.